This T cell receptor (beta chain) was recorded in a study of blood T cell repertoires in COVID-19. The CDR3 runs to 15 residues. V lost 5 bases to trimming and J lost 5 bases, with 18 bases between them. Germline CDR1 reads MDHEN; CDR2 reads SYDVKM. Sequencing was performed with immunoSEQ multiplex PCR; in TCRdb, only in-frame clones are kept and a portion is missing. The repertoire holds a few hundred thousand clones, over 75% seen once, with about 1% in the top ten. This sequence was found in a human donor with COVID-19, enrolled during active disease. The donor label of this sample is uncertain. The sample comprised peripheral blood. The V gene is TRBV28, the J gene TRBJ2-5, with D possibly matching TRBD2 (6 bases). This CDR3 reads CASSPGVREVETQYF. CDR3 nucleotide sequence: TGTGCCAGCAGTCCTGGTGTCAGGGAGGTGGAGACCCAGTACTTC.